This entry lists 7 T cell receptor beta chains sequenced from one sample in a study of blood T cell repertoires in COVID-19. Measured with immunoSEQ multiplex PCR; TCRdb has only the in-frame clones, and not every one. The sample includes roughly 200,000 clones, roughly 86% of them seen just once. The sample was peripheral blood. These receptors originate from a man aged 35 to 55 with active or convalescent COVID-19.

The chain couples TRBV6-5 to TRBJ2-7, with 8 positions matching TRBD1. The CDR3 runs to 12 residues. CDR1 is MNHEY and CDR2 is SVGAGI in the germline V gene. The ends lost 9 bases at V and 5 bases at J; junction bases unmatched: 6. CDR3: CARQGVNDEQYF. The CDR3 region has the DNA TGTGCCAGACAGGGGGTTAACGACGAGCAGTACTTC.

CDR3 in amino acids: CASSFTGGLNTEAFF. CDR3 bases: TGTGCCAGCTCGTTTACGGGGGGATTGAACACTGAAGCTTTCTTT. The rearrangement uses TRBV18 and TRBJ1-1; D might be TRBD1 (5 bases). The CDR3 runs to 15 residues. Trimming left V 6 bases short and J 0 bases short, with 14 bases between. In germline, CDR1 is KGHSH, CDR2 LQKENI.

The gene calls are TRBV2 and TRBJ2-5; a possible D gene is TRBD1 (6 bases). Trimming removed 4 bases at V and 6 bases at J, with 15 bases between. The germline V gene encodes CDR1 SNHLY and CDR2 FYNNEI. The CDR3 consists of 14 residues. The CDR3, as DNA: TGTGCCAGCAGTGTTAGGTCAGGGGAAAAGACCCAGTACTTC. Its protein product is CASSVRSGEKTQYF.

This chain uses TRBV11-3 with TRBJ1-2; 9 nucleotides match TRBD1. The CDR3 length is 13 residues. The germline V gene has CDR1 SGHNT and CDR2 YENEEA. V shed 5 bases and J 6 bases; nucleotides not matched to a gene: 4. The CDR3, as DNA: TGTGCCAGCAGCCCGGGACAGGGAGATGGCTACACCTTC. Encoded protein: CASSPGQGDGYTF.

V usage is TRBV14 and J usage is TRBJ2-7; 11 nucleotides align to TRBD2. This CDR3 spans 16 amino acids. Looked up from germline, CDR1 is SGHDN and CDR2 is FVKESK. V lost 4 bases to trimming and J lost 3 bases; unmatched junction nucleotides: 8. DNA for the CDR3: TGTGCCAGCAGCCGTAAGATAGCGGGGGGGCTCTACGAGCAGTACTTC. Its translation is CASSRKIAGGLYEQYF.

J is TRBJ2-5 and V is TRBV5-8; TRBD1 matches at 9 bases. The germline V gene has CDR1 SGHTS and CDR2 YDEGEE. The CDR3 has 14 amino acids. The junction had 7 bases not matched to a gene; V was cut back by 5 bases and J by 5 bases. The CDR3 loop reads CASSHTGGWETQYF. The CDR3 bases are TGTGCCAGCAGTCATACAGGGGGCTGGGAGACCCAGTACTTC.

The J gene is TRBJ2-5, the V gene TRBV3-1 (or the pseudogene TRBV3-2), with D uncertain. This CDR3 has 14 amino acids. The germline V gene has CDR1 LGHDT and CDR2 YNNKEL (reference sequence). Deletions cut 1 base from V and 2 bases from J, with 8 bases between. The CDR3 loop reads CASSQGLVQETQYF. The CDR3 DNA reads as TGTGCCAGCAGCCAAGGTCTCGTACAAGAGACCCAGTACTTC.